This TCR beta chain was captured in a study of blood T cells in healthy people across ages. Through a sample-barcoded 5' primer and a J-beta primer mix, a second PCR was run for roughly 6 to 11 cycles. Each cDNA molecule, via a template-switch adaptor with 12 random nucleotides, was tagged. In TCRdb, the 5' RACE reads were re-called with MiXCR into one record per CDR3 protein. The repertoire holds about 690,000 distinct CDR3 sequences, roughly 43% seen once, with about 32% in the top ten. General study findings and limits: With unsorted PBMCs, a conclusive comparison of naive versus antigen-experienced cells was not possible.

There were at least 5.5 micrograms of total RNA extracted from every sample. As to this clonotype: Its antigen is undetermined.

Germline CDR1 and CDR2: SGHNT and YYREEE (reference sequence). The CDR3 is 15 amino acids. Trimming removed 4 bases at V and 5 bases at J, with 18 bases between. Material: blood. J is TRBJ1-1 and V is TRBV5-4; unclear D gene. The sequence derives from a man older than 75 in good health. The CDR3 DNA follows: TGTGCCAGCAGCGGCCACGATAGAGGAGGAACTGAAGCTTTCTTT. Its protein product is CASSGHDRGGTEAFF.